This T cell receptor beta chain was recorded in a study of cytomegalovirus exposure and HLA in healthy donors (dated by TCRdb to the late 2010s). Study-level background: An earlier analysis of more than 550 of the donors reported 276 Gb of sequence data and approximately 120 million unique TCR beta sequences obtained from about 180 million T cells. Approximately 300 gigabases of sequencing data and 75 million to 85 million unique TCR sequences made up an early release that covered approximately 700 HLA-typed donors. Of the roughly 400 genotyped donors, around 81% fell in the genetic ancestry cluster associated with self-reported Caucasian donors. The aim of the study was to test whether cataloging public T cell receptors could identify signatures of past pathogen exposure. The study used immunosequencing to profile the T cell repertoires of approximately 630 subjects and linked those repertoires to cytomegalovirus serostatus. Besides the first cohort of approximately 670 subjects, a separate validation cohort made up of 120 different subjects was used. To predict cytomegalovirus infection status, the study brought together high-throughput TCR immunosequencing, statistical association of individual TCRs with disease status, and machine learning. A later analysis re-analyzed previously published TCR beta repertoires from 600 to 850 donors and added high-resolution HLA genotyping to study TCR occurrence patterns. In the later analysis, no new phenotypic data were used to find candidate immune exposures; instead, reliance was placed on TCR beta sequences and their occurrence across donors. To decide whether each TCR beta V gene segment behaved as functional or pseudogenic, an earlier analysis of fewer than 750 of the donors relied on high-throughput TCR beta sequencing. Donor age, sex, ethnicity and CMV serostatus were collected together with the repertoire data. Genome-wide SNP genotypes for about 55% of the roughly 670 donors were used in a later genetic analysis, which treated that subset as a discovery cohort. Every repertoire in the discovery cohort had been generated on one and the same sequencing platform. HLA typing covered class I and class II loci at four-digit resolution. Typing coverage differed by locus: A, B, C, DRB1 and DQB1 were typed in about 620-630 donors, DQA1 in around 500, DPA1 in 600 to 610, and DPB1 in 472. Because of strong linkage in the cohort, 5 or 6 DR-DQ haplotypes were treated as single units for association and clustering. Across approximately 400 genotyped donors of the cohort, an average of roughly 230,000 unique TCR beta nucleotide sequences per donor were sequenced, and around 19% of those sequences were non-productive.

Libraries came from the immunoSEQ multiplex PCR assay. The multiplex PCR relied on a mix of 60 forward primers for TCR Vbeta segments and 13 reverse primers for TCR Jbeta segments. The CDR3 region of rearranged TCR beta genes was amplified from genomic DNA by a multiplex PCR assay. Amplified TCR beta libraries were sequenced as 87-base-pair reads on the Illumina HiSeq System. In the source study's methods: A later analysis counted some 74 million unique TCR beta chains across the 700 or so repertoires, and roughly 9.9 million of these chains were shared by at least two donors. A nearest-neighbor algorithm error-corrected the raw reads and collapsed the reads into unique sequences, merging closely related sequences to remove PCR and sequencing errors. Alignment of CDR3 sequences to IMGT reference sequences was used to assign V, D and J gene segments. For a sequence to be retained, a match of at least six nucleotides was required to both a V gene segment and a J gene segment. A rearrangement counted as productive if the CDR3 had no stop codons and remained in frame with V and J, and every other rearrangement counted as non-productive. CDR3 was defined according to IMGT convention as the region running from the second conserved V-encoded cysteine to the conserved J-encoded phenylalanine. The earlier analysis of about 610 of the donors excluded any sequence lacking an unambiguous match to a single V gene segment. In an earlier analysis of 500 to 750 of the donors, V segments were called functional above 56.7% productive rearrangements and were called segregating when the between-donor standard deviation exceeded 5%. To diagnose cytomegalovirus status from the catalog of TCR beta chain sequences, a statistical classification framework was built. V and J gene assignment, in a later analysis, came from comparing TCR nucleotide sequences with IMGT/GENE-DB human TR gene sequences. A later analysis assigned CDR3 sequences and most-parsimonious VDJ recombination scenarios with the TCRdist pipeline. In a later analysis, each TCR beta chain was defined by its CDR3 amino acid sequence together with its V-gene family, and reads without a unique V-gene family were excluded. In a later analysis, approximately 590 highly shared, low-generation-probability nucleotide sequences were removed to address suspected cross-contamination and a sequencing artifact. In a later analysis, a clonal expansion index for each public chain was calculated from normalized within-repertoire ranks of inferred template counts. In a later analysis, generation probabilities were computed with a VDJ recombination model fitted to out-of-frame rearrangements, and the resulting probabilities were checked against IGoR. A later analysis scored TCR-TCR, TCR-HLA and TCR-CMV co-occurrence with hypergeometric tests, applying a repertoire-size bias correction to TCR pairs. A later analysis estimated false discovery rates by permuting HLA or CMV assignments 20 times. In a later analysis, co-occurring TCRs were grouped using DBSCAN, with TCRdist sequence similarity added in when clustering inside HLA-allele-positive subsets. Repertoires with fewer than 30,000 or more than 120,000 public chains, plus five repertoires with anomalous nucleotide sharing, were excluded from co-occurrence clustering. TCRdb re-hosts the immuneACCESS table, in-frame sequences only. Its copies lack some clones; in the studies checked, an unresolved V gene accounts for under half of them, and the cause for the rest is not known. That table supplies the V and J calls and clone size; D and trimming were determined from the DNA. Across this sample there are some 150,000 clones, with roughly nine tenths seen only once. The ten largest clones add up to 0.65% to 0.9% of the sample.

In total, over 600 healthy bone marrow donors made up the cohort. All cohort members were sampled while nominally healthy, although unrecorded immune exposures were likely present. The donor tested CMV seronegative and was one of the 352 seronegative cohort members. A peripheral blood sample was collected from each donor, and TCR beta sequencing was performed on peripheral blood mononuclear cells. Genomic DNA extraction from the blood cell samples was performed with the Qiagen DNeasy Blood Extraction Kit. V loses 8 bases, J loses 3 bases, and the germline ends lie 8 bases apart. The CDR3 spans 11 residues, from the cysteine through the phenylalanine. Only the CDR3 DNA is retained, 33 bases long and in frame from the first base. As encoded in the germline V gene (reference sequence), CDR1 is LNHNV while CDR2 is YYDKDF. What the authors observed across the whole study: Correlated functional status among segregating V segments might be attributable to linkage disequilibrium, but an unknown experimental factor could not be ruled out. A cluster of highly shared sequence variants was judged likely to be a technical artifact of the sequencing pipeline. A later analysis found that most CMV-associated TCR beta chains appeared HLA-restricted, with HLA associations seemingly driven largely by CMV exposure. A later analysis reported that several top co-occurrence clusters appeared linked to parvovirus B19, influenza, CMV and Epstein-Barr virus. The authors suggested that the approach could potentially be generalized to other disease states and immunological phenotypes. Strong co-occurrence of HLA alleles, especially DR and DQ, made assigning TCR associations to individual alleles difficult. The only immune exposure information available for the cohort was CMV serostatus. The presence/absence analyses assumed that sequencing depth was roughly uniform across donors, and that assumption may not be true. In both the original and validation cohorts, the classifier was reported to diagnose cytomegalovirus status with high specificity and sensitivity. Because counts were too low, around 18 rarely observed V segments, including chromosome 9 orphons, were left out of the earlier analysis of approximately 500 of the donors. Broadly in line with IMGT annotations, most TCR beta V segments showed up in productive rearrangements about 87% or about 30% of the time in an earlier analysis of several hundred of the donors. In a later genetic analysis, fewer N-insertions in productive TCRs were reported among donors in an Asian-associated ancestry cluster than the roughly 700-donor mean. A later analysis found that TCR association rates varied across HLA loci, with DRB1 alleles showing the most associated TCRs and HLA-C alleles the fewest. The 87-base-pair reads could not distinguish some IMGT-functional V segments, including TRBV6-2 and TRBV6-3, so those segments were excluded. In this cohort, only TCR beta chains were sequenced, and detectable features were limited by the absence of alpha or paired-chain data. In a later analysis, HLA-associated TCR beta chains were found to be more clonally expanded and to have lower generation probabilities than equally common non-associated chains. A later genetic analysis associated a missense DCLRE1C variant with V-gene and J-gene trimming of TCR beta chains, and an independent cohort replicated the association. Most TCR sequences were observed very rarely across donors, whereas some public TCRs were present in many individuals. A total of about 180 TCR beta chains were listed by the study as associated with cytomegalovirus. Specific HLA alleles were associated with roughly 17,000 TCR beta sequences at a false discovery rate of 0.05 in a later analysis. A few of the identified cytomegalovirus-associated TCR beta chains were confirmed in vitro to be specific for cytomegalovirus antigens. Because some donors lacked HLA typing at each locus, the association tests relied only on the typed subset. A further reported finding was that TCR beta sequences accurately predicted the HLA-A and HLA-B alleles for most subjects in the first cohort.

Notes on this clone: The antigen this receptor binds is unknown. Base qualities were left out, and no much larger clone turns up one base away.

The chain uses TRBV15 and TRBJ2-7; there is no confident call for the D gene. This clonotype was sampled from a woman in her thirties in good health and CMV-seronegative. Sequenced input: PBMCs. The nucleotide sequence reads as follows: TGTGCCACCCCCGTTCTCTACGAGCAGTACTTC. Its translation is CATPVLYEQYF.